The text below deals with one TCR beta chain. The antigen remains unidentified. TCRdb recomputed calls from the 5' RACE reads with MiXCR, one row per CDR3 protein. The sample has about 250,000 distinct CDR3 sequences; 6.5% to 9.5% are singletons. V was cut by 3 bases and J by 1 base, with 8 bases left in between. The V gene's germline CDR1 is SGHDT and CDR2 YYEEEE. This CDR3 is built from 13 residues. The source of the sample is a study of identical twins. Study-wide findings and caveats: Out-of-frame alpha sequences common to twins were enriched for low generation probability.

The same sample was also studied in work on yellow fever vaccine responses in identical twins.

The genes are TRBV5-6 and TRBJ2-7; D gene uncertain. Sequenced input: CD8+ T cells sorted from blood. The sequence came from a woman between 18 and 29 years old in good health. In nucleotides, the CDR3 is TGTGCCAGCAGCTATACAGCTTCCTACGAGCAGTACTTC. Encoded protein: CASSYTASYEQYF.